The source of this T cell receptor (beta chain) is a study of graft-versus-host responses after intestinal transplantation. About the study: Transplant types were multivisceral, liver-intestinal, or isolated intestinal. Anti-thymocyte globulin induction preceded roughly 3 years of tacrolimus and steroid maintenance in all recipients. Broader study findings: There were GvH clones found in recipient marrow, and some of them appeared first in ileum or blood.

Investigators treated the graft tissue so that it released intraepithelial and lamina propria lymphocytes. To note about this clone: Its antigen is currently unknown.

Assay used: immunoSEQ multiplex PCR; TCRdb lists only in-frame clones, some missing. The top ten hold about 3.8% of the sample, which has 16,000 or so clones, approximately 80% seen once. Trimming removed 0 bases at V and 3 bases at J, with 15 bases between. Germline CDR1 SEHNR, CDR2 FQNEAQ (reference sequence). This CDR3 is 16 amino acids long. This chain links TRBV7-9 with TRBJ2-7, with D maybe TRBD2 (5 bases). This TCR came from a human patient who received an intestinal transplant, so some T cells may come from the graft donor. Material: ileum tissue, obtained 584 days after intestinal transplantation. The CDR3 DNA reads TGTGCCAGCAGCTTAGCATCCGGGGTGAAGGGCTACGAGCAGTACTTC. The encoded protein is CASSLASGVKGYEQYF.